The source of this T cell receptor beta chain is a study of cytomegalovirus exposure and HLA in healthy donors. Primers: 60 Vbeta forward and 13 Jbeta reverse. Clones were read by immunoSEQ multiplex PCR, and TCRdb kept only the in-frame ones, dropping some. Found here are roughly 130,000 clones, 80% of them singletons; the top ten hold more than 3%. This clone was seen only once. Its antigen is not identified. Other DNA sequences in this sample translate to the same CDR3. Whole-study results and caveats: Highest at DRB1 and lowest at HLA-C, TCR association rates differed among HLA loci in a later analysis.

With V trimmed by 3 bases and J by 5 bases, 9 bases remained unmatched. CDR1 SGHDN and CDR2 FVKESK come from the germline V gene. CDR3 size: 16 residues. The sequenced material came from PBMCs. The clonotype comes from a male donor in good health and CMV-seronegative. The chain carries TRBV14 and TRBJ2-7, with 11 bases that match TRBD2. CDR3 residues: CASSQPLAGGVHEQYF. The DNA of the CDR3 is TGTGCCAGCAGCCAGCCCCTAGCGGGAGGCGTCCACGAGCAGTACTTC.